Shown below are 2 T cell receptor beta chains from a single sample sequenced in a study of shared clonotypes between healthy human individuals. TCRdb's copy holds only in-frame clones and misses some; the assay was immunoSEQ multiplex PCR. The table includes about 690,000 clones, roughly 91% detected once. Specimen: memory CD8+ T cells from PBMCs. Subset in this sample: CD45RO+ cells pooled with CCR7-negative TemRA cells. The receptor set was obtained from a man younger than 35 in good health. Some clones in this sample may be carry-over from other donors' samples.

This chain uses TRBV10-1 with TRBJ2-2; tentative D call: TRBD1 (5 bases). Germline V CDR1 and CDR2: WNHNN, SYGVQD (reference sequence). The V end was cut by 10 bases, the J end by 7 bases, with 28 bases between. This CDR3 is 17 amino acids long. CDR3 sequence: CATPDFLARDESGELFF. DNA for the CDR3: TGCGCCACCCCAGACTTCCTGGCCAGGGATGAGAGCGGGGAGCTGTTTTTT.

The rearrangement links TRBV6-1 to TRBJ1-5; D is unclear. The germline gives CDR1 MNHNS, CDR2 SASEGT. V was cut by 2 bases and J by 0 bases, with 8 bases left in between. There are 15 residues in the CDR3. CDR3 region: CASSEPQSSNQPQHF. The CDR3 nucleotides read TGTGCCAGCAGTGAACCACAGAGTAGCAATCAGCCCCAGCATTTT.